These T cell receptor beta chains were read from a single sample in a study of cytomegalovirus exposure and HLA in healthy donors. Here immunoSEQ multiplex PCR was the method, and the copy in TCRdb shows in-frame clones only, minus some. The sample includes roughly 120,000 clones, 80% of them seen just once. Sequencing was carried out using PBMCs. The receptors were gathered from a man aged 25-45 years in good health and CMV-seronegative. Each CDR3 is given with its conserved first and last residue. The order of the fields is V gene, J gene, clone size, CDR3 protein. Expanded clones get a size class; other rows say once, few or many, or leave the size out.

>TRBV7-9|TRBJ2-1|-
CASSLTRGTYNEQFF
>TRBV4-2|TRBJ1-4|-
CASSQEVRGEGPPNEKLFF
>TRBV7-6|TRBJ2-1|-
CASSLAALGSYNEQFF
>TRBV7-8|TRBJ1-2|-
CASSLLGGAHGYTF
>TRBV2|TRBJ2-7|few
CASSAQVRSYEQYF
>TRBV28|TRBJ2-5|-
CASSAGTSQETQYF
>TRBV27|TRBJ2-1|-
CASSLKSSYNEQFF
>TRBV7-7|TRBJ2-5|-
CASSSRSSGVETQYF
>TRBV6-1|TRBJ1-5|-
CASTSGRVGNQPQHF
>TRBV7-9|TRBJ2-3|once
CASSLQGYTQYF
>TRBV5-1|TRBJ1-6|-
CASSWGGVDSPLHF